The clone carrying this T cell receptor beta chain was seen at least ten times. This CDR3 comprises 12 residues. Germline assignment: CDR1 SNHLY and CDR2 FYNNEI. V dropped 6 bases and J dropped 2 bases, with 7 bases sitting between them. The sample originates from a study of T cells in Graves' hyperthyroidism and ophthalmopathy. RNA transcripts yielded amplified TCR beta CDR3 regions. First-round RT-PCR with HTBI primers amplified the TCR CDR3 region. TCRdb analysed the multiplex PCR reads with MiXCR anew, one entry per CDR3 protein. Of approximately 400,000 distinct CDR3 sequences detected, 19% appear once; the ten largest clones hold about 4%.

This TCR was recovered from a woman aged 18-29 years with Graves' hyperthyroidism. Material for sequencing was blood. The chain has TRBV2 and TRBJ1-2; D possibly corresponds to TRBD1 (6 bases). CDR3 residues: CASRDRNYGYTF. Written as DNA, the CDR3 is TGTGCCAGCAGGGACAGAAACTATGGCTACACCTTC.